Below, 9 T cell receptor beta chains from the same sample are listed, as sequenced in a study of T-cell reconstitution after alpha-beta-depleted transplantation in children. During its preparation, the TCRbeta library received unique molecular identifiers. TCRdb reprocessed the PCR reads via MiXCR and lists one record per CDR3 protein. Of hundreds of thousands of distinct CDR3 sequences listed, 13% were seen once; the top ten hold around 0.76%. The starting material was PBMCs, obtained before TCRalphabeta/CD19-depleted stem cell transplant. These receptors were collected from a girl aged 2 to 10 with congenital amegakaryocytic thrombocytopenia, due to receive a stem cell transplant.

This clonotype was seen repeatedly, ten times or more. The V and J genes are TRBV20-1 and TRBJ2-1; D is unclear. CDR3 length: 12 residues. The germline V gene encodes CDR1 DFQATT and CDR2 SNEGSKA (reference sequence). V was trimmed by 3 bases and J by 9 bases, leaving 12 bases between them. CDR3 DNA sequence: TGCAGTGCTAGGGCTTCCGTCGGTGAGCAGTTCTTC. Translating gives CSARASVGEQFF.

At least ten counts were recorded for this clonotype. The J gene is TRBJ2-7, the V gene TRBV20-1; TRBD2 aligns across 7 bases. The CDR3 has 13 amino acids. Germline V CDR1 and CDR2: DFQATT, SNEGSKA (reference sequence). J was trimmed by 5 bases and V by 3 bases; bases with no gene match: 7. Here the CDR3 DNA reads TGCAGTGCTAGCCTCGCTGGGAGGGACGAGCAGTACTTC. Translation: CSASLAGRDEQYF.

This clonotype turned up a few times. This chain links TRBV20-1 with TRBJ1-4; 7 bases are a match to TRBD1. The trim removed 5 bases at V and 12 bases at J, leaving 9 bases unmatched. This CDR3 comprises 12 residues. CDR1 and CDR2 (germline): DFQATT, SNEGSKA (reference sequence). In DNA, the CDR3 is TGCAGTGCTCGGACGGTCCAGGGGGAACTGTTTTTT. Protein product: CSARTVQGELFF.

This clonotype came up many times. The genes are TRBV7-6 and TRBJ1-1; D is undetermined. From germline, CDR1 is SGHVS and CDR2 FNYEAQ. Deletions cut 1 base from V and 3 bases from J, with 6 bases between. CDR3 length: 13 residues. The CDR3 nucleotides are TGTGCCAGCAGCTTAGATCTCGACACTGAAGCTTTCTTT. This sequence encodes CASSLDLDTEAFF.

The V and J genes are TRBV20-1 and TRBJ2-2; D might be TRBD1 or TRBD2, each matching 6 bases. This CDR3 has 12 amino acids. Per the germline V gene, CDR1 is DFQATT and CDR2 is SNEGSKA (reference sequence). The CDR3 DNA follows: TGCAGCTTGTCCGGGGGCATCGGGGAGCTGTTTTTT. Encoded protein: CSLSGGIGELFF.

This clonotype was seen at least ten times. CDR3 amino acids: CASSRTSTDTQYF. The CDR3 bases are TGTGCCAGCAGTCGAACTAGCACAGATACGCAGTATTTT. The chain couples TRBV12-3 or TRBV12-4 to TRBJ2-3; D not resolved. Trimming stripped 5 bases from V and 0 bases from J, with 6 bases between. This CDR3 has 13 residues.

This clonotype came up many times. The chain joins TRBV29-1 to TRBJ2-1; 7 bases line up with TRBD2. Trimming took 4 bases from V and 0 from J; bases not matched to a gene: 3. In germline, CDR1 is SQVTM, CDR2 ANQGSEA. The CDR3 has 14 residues. The CDR3 reads CSVGPSGSYNEQFF. CDR3 nucleotide sequence: TGCAGCGTTGGTCCTAGCGGCTCCTACAATGAGCAGTTCTTC.

The rearrangement links TRBV6-1 to TRBJ2-7; 15 bases fit TRBD2. CDR1 and CDR2 (germline): MNHNS, SASEGT. J gave up 3 bases and V 5 bases, and 11 bases lay outside the gene matches. This CDR3 region has 18 residues. The CDR3 DNA sequence: TGTGCCAGCAGTCCGGTTAGGACTAGCGGGAGGGCCATCTACGAGCAGTACTTC. Translated: CASSPVRTSGRAIYEQYF.

This chain links TRBV28 with TRBJ1-2; the D gene is possibly TRBD1 (5 bases). The CDR3 is 17 residues long. Germline V CDR1 and CDR2: MDHEN, SYDVKM. The V end lost 5 bases, the J end lost 2 bases, and 21 bases lay between the germline ends. This CDR3 reads CASSPTWGVPINYGYTF. The CDR3 region has the DNA TGTGCCAGCAGTCCTACCTGGGGGGTCCCGATCAACTATGGCTACACCTTC.